This T cell receptor beta chain was captured in a study of CD8+ T cells in alopecia areata. Across the study: A 6-month period off drug followed tofacitinib, which lasted 6 to 18 months.

Treatment here: oral pan-JAK inhibitor, 5-10 mg twice daily. cDNA serving as the sequencing template came from extracted, reverse transcribed RNA. Profiling relied on immunoSEQ multiplex PCR, and the TCRdb table lists in-frame clones only, not all of them. Here the sample spans about 210,000 clones, less than 75% being singletons. V was clipped by 5 bases and J by 3 bases, with 7 bases between them. Germline CDR1 and CDR2: GTSNPN and SVGIG (reference sequence). The CDR3 totals 11 residues. The specimen comprised CD4+ T cells sorted from blood, sampled at week 4, from a patient treated with tofacitinib. This receptor was taken from a human donor with alopecia areata. The V and J genes are TRBV30 and TRBJ1-2, with D maybe TRBD1 (6 bases). The CDR3 sequence is CAWSGDYGYTF. The CDR3 DNA reads TGTGCCTGGTCAGGGGACTATGGCTACACCTTC.